This T cell receptor (beta chain) was captured by sequencing in a study of vaccination effects on CD4 cells after COVID-19. Overall study results and limits: Marked contraction was observed in infection-induced and vaccine-induced clones late after vaccination. There were few convalescent patients in the study and no early post-infection timepoints.

Viral peptide pool expansion of antigen-specific CD4+ T cells preceded sequencing in the ViraFEST assay. Cultured cells yielded isolated CD4+ T cells after roughly 11 days. Each vaccine recipient was nucleocapsid antibody negative and had no prior SARS-CoV-2 infection. Around 2.1 million PBMC per well were cultured with 10 IU/ml IL-2 and 7.5 to 10 ug/ml peptides. This clone was recorded once. Its specificity is unknown. Sequencing used immunoSEQ multiplex PCR; TCRdb keeps in-frame clones, though not all of them. The table lists tens of thousands of clones, roughly two thirds of them singletons, with approximately 25% in the top ten. The receptor comes from a human donor who received a COVID-19 vaccine. The specimen was CD4+ T cells from PBMCs cultured with HCoV-OC43 spike peptides, collected before COVID-19 vaccination. Subset denoted: HCoV-OC43 spike overlapping peptide pool stimulation.

In DNA, the CDR3 is TGTGCCAGCAGCATTCGAGGACAGGGGGTCTACAACGAGCAGTACTTC. The encoded protein is CASSIRGQGVYNEQYF. V and J are TRBV21-1 and TRBJ2-7; the D segment call TRBD1 is taken from the table without a DNA check. TRBV21-1 is a listed pseudogene. This CDR3 region has 16 residues.